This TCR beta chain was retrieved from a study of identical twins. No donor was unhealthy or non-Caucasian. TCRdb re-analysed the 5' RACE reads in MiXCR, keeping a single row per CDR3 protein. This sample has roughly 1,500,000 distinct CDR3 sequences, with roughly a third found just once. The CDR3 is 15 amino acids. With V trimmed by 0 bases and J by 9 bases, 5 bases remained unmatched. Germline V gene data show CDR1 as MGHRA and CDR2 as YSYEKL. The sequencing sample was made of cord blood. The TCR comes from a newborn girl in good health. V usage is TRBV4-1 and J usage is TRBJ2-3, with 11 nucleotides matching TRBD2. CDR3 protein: CASSQEVVAGGTQYF. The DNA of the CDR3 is TGCGCCAGCAGCCAAGAGGTGGTAGCGGGGGGGACGCAGTATTTT.